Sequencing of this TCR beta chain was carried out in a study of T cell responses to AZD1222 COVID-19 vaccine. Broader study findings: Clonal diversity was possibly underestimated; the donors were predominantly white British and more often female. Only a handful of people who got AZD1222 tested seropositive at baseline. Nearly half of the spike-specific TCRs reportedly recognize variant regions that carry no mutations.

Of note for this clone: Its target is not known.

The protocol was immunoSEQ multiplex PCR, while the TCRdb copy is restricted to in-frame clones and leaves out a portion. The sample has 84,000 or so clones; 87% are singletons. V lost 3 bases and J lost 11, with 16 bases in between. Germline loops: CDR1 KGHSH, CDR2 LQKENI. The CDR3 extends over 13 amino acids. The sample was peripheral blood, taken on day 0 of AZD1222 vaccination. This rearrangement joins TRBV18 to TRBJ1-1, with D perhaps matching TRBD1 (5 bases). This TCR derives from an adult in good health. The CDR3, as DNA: TGTGCCAGCTCACCGGGGCAGGGCTGGGAGGCTTTCTTT. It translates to CASSPGQGWEAFF.